What follows are 26 T cell receptor beta chains derived from one specimen sequenced in a study of blood T cell repertoires in COVID-19. Generated by immunoSEQ multiplex PCR, the TCRdb table keeps only in-frame clones and is missing some. The table has about 190,000 clones, around 87% seen once. Sequences were obtained from PBMCs or T cells enriched from blood (not recorded which). The receptors derive from a woman aged 40 to 50 in a cohort exposed to, infected with or recovered from COVID-19 (not recorded which).

The chain uses TRBV14 and TRBJ2-5; TRBD1 matches at 7 bases. The CDR3 totals 15 residues. Germline lookup yields CDR1 SGHDN and CDR2 FVKESK. Trimming removed 3 bases from V and 5 bases from J; junction bases left unmatched: 9. The CDR3 here is CASSQATGSWETQYF. DNA of the CDR3: TGTGCCAGCAGCCAGGCGACAGGGAGTTGGGAGACCCAGTACTTC.

The chain has TRBV28 and TRBJ1-3; possible D gene TRBD1, 6 bases. The CDR3 loop spans 15 amino acids. V was shortened by 5 bases and J by 0 bases, with 11 bases between the two germline ends. The germline gives CDR1 MDHEN, CDR2 SYDVKM. The CDR3 spells CASSPQGSSGNTIYF. CDR3 nucleotides: TGTGCCAGCAGTCCTCAGGGGTCCTCTGGAAACACCATATATTTT.

V usage is TRBV5-1 and J usage is TRBJ1-1; TRBD1 might be the D (6 bases). The CDR3 spans 14 residues. Germline V lookup: CDR1 SGHRS, CDR2 YFSETQ. The germline V and J ends were trimmed by 6 bases and 0 bases, with 12 bases remaining between them. The CDR3 loop is CASTQGYMNTEAFF. As DNA, the CDR3 is TGCGCCAGCACCCAGGGGTATATGAACACTGAAGCTTTCTTT.

Concerning this clone itself: It is unclear where the CDR3 begins or ends on the DNA, so no DNA is shown, and the CDR3 is as TCRdb lists it. This chain joins TRBV6-2 or TRBV6-3 and TRBJ2-5; the table's D call, TRBD2, has no DNA check behind it. The germline CDR1 and CDR2 sequences are MNHEY and SVGEGT. The CDR3 comprises 16 residues, both ends counted. The CDR3 protein is CASSSSGRGRRETQYF.

A few counts support this clone. The chain links TRBV11-2 to TRBJ2-7; TRBD2 matches at 7 bases. Germline V gene data show CDR1 as SGHAT and CDR2 as FQNNGV. This CDR3 has 14 residues. J gave up 6 bases and V 4 bases, and 9 bases lay outside the gene matches. CDR3 protein: CASSSWGGMVEQYF. The CDR3 region has the DNA TGTGCCAGCAGCTCCTGGGGGGGGATGGTCGAGCAGTACTTC. Based on the CDR3 plus reference TRBV11-2 and TRBJ2-7, the full variable domain is EAGVAQSPRYKIIEKRQSVAFWCNPISGHATLYWYQQILGQGPKLLIQFQNNGVVDDSQLPKDRFSAERLKGVDSTLKIQPAKLEDSAVYLCASSSWGGMVEQYFGPGTRLTVT.

The CDR3: CASSQGWSVPSYEQYF. The CDR3 nucleotides are TGCGCCAGCAGCCAAGGCTGGAGCGTTCCCTCCTACGAGCAGTACTTC. The V and J genes are TRBV4-1 and TRBJ2-7; D not resolved. V was shortened by 1 base and J by 0 bases, with 13 bases between the two germline ends. CDR1 MGHRA and CDR2 YSYEKL come from the germline V gene. This CDR3 is 16 amino acids long.

V and J are TRBV11-2 and TRBJ1-1; no definite D call. Germline V CDR1 and CDR2: SGHAT, FQNNGV. V lost 8 bases, J lost 2 bases, and 18 bases lay in between. This CDR3 contains 15 residues. CDR3 nucleotide sequence: TGTGCCAGCGGTCCATCCGGGGTAACTAACACTGAAGCTTTCTTT. This encodes CASGPSGVTNTEAFF. Using reference TRBV11-2 and TRBJ1-1 for the parts outside the CDR3, the full variable domain is EAGVAQSPRYKIIEKRQSVAFWCNPISGHATLYWYQQILGQGPKLLIQFQNNGVVDDSQLPKDRFSAERLKGVDSTLKIQPAKLEDSAVYLCASGPSGVTNTEAFFGQGTRLTVV.

This chain joins TRBV5-1 and TRBJ1-1, with 7 bases aligning to TRBD1. The ends lost 6 bases at V and 3 bases at J; junction bases unmatched: 8. The CDR3 runs to 14 residues. Germline CDR1 is SGHRS and CDR2 is YFSETQ. The DNA for the CDR3 is TGCGCCAGCACCCCTTCAGGGGGTGACACTGAAGCTTTCTTT. Protein product: CASTPSGGDTEAFF. Based on the CDR3 plus reference TRBV5-1 and TRBJ1-1, the full variable domain is KAGVTQTPRYLIKTRGQQVTLSCSPISGHRSVSWYQQTPGQGLQFLFEYFSETQRNKGNFPGRFSGRQFSNSRSEMNVSTLELGDSALYLCASTPSGGDTEAFFGQGTRLTVV.

The rearrangement uses TRBV25-1 and TRBJ2-7; TRBD1 matches at 12 bases. Germline assignment: CDR1 MGHDK and CDR2 SYGVNS. The CDR3 has 15 residues. Unmatched junction bases numbered 7, after V lost 5 bases and J lost 5 bases. CDR3 sequence: CASSPPGTGGNEQYF. CDR3 nucleotides: TGTGCCAGCAGTCCTCCCGGGACAGGGGGCAACGAGCAGTACTTC.

The genes are TRBV7-2 and TRBJ1-6; 8 bases agree with TRBD1. There are 14 residues in the CDR3. Germline CDR1 is SGHTA and CDR2 is FQGNSA. Trimming cost V 4 bases and J 9 bases; bases outside gene matches: 5. The CDR3 reads CASSSGQGSSPLHF. As DNA, the CDR3 is TGTGCCAGCAGCTCAGGACAGGGAAGTTCACCCCTCCACTTT.

The rearrangement links TRBV6-2 or TRBV6-3 to TRBJ2-3; 13 bases match TRBD2. This CDR3 has 16 amino acids. V was pared by 2 bases and J by 3 bases, with 2 bases of the junction left unmatched. CDR1 and CDR2 from the germline V gene are MNHEY and SVGEGT. CDR3 residues: CASSYPTSGGTDTQYF. Here the CDR3 DNA reads TGTGCCAGCAGTTACCCGACTAGCGGGGGGACAGATACGCAGTATTTT.

V and J are TRBV7-6 and TRBJ2-7; 11 nucleotides line up with TRBD2. This CDR3 has 16 residues. J was trimmed by 2 bases and V by 4 bases; bases with no gene match: 7. The V gene's germline CDR1 is SGHVS and CDR2 FNYEAQ. The CDR3 DNA is TGTGCCAGCAGCTCCTCTAGCGGGAGGCTCGCCTACGAGCAGTACTTC. This sequence encodes CASSSSSGRLAYEQYF.

This clone was counted a single time. The rearrangement links TRBV10-3 to TRBJ2-1, with 7 bases identical to TRBD2. Germline CDR1 reads ENHRY; CDR2 reads SYGVKD. The CDR3 is 15 residues long. Unmatched junction bases numbered 11, after V lost 2 bases and J lost 10 bases. The CDR3 DNA is TGTGCCATCAGTGAGGATACCAGCGGGCGGGGGGAGCAGTTCTTC. It translates to CAISEDTSGRGEQFF.

J is TRBJ2-5 and V is TRBV11-3; 11 positions agree with TRBD1. This CDR3 contains 14 residues. The V segment lost 4 bases and the J segment 5 bases; nucleotides outside the gene matches: 3. CDR1 is SGHNT, CDR2 YENEEA, per germline. The CDR3: CASSWTGGRETQYF. DNA for the CDR3: TGTGCCAGCAGCTGGACAGGGGGCAGGGAGACCCAGTACTTC.

The V call is TRBV19, the J call TRBJ1-2, with no clear D. There are 15 residues in the CDR3. Germline V gene lookup returns CDR1 LNHDA and CDR2 SQIVND (reference sequence). V was shortened by 6 bases and J by 4 bases, with 18 bases between the two germline ends. CDR3 in DNA: TGTGCCAGTAGCCCTTTGGGAGGGTTGGGCTATGGCTACACCTTC. Protein product: CASSPLGGLGYGYTF.

The rearrangement links TRBV5-1 to TRBJ1-1, with 9 positions matching TRBD1. The CDR3 contains 18 residues. With V trimmed by 3 bases and J by 4 bases, 16 bases remained unmatched. The germline gives CDR1 SGHRS, CDR2 YFSETQ. CDR3 amino acids: CASSSIRPGQGVITEAFF. Written as DNA, the CDR3 is TGCGCCAGCAGCTCTATACGACCGGGACAGGGTGTGATCACTGAAGCTTTCTTT.

This sequence joins TRBV28 and TRBJ1-1; D is unresolved. Trimming left V 3 bases short and J 6 bases short, with 14 bases between. This CDR3 is 14 amino acids long. Germline-derived CDR1 and CDR2 are MDHEN and SYDVKM. CDR3 protein: CASSLIREHAEAFF. CDR3 sequence (DNA): TGTGCCAGCAGTTTGATCCGGGAACACGCTGAAGCTTTCTTT. The variable domain in full, with the rest retrieved from reference TRBV28 and TRBJ1-1, is DVKVTQSSRYLVKRTGEKVFLECVQDMDHENMFWYRQDPGLGLRLIYFSYDVKMKEKGDIPEGYSVSREKKERFSLILESASTNQTSMYLCASSLIREHAEAFFGQGTRLTVV.

V and J are TRBV7-9 and TRBJ2-1, with 7 bases aligning to TRBD1. CDR1 and CDR2 from the germline V gene are SEHNR and FQNEAQ (reference sequence). The CDR3 runs to 15 residues. The V and J ends lost 4 bases and 1 base, in that order; junction bases with no gene match: 4. The CDR3 region is CASSSGQVSYNEQFF. Written as DNA, the CDR3 is TGTGCCAGCAGCTCAGGACAGGTATCCTACAATGAGCAGTTCTTC.

This clone is deemed medium-sized. V and J are TRBV2 and TRBJ1-2; 11 bases line up with TRBD1. The J segment lost 5 bases and the V segment lost 10 bases, leaving 6 bases of the junction unmatched. CDR1 and CDR2 (germline): SNHLY, FYNNEI. This CDR3 is built from 13 residues. DNA for the CDR3: TGTGCCATCATGGGACAGGGGGTATATGGCTACACCTTC. Translating gives CAIMGQGVYGYTF.

This clone was picked up a small number of times. This sequence joins TRBV12-5 and TRBJ1-1; 9 nucleotides line up with TRBD1. Germline loops: CDR1 LGHNT, CDR2 FRNRAP. The J segment lost 4 bases and the V segment lost 2 bases, leaving 8 bases of the junction unmatched. This CDR3 has 16 amino acids. Here the CDR3 DNA reads TGTGCTAGTGGTTTGCCCCGAGGGACAGGGTCCACTGAAGCTTTCTTT. It encodes CASGLPRGTGSTEAFF. The variable domain in full, completed from reference TRBV12-5 and TRBJ1-1, reads DARVTQTPRHKVTEMGQEVTMRCQPILGHNTVFWYRQTMMQGLELLAYFRNRAPLDDSGMPKDRFSAEMPDATLATLKIQPSEPRDSAVYFCASGLPRGTGSTEAFFGQGTRLTVV.

The chain uses TRBV5-5 and TRBJ2-3, with 7 bases identical to TRBD2. CDR3 length: 14 amino acids. CDR1 SGHKS and CDR2 YYEKEE come from the germline V gene (reference sequence). V lost 0 bases and J lost 6; bases outside the gene matches: 4. Here the CDR3 reads CASSLGRETDTQYF. CDR3 in DNA: TGTGCCAGCAGCTTGGGGCGGGAGACCGATACGCAGTATTTT.

The gene calls are TRBV3-1 (or the pseudogene TRBV3-2) and TRBJ1-1; maybe TRBD1 (6 bases). Trimming removed 2 bases from V and 3 bases from J, with 16 bases in between. This CDR3 is 16 amino acids long. From germline, CDR1 is LGHDT and CDR2 YNNKEL (reference sequence). The CDR3 loop reads CASSQRGGARYTEAFF. CDR3 nucleotide sequence: TGTGCCAGCAGCCAAAGGGGGGGGGCGCGTTACACTGAAGCTTTCTTT.

The chain combines TRBV5-1 with TRBJ2-2; maybe TRBD1 (5 bases). Germline-derived CDR1 and CDR2 are SGHRS and YFSETQ. Deletions cut 0 bases from V and 7 bases from J, with 13 bases between. The CDR3 totals 15 residues. CDR3 in amino acids: CASSLVQGRDGELFF. The CDR3 nucleotides read TGCGCCAGCAGCTTGGTCCAGGGAAGGGACGGGGAGCTGTTTTTT. Based on the CDR3 plus reference TRBV5-1 and TRBJ2-2, the full variable domain is KAGVTQTPRYLIKTRGQQVTLSCSPISGHRSVSWYQQTPGQGLQFLFEYFSETQRNKGNFPGRFSGRQFSNSRSEMNVSTLELGDSALYLCASSLVQGRDGELFFGEGSRLTVL.

The chain links TRBV19 to TRBJ2-2, with a tentative D call TRBD1 (6 bases). CDR3 length: 14 amino acids. Trimming stripped 2 bases from V and 3 bases from J, with 7 bases between. Germline V lookup: CDR1 LNHDA, CDR2 SQIVND (reference sequence). CDR3 amino acids: CASSIQGYTGELFF. CDR3 nucleotides: TGTGCCAGTAGTATACAGGGGTACACCGGGGAGCTGTTTTTT.

The gene calls are TRBV19 and TRBJ2-7, with 7 nucleotides matching TRBD2. With 5 bases clipped from V and 2 bases from J, the junction kept 6 bases outside the gene matches. CDR1 is LNHDA, CDR2 SQIVND, per germline (reference sequence). This CDR3 is 14 amino acids long. The CDR3 here is CASSLVAGTYEQYF. The CDR3 region has the DNA TGTGCCAGTAGTCTCGTAGCGGGCACCTACGAGCAGTACTTC.

In its sample, this clone was seen once. The V gene is TRBV7-8, the J gene TRBJ2-3, with D tentatively TRBD2 (5 bases). CDR1 SGHVS and CDR2 FQNEAQ come from the germline V gene. V lost 5 bases and J lost 6, with 9 bases in between. The length of the CDR3 is 12 residues. CDR3 sequence (DNA): TGTGCCAGCAGCCCGGGGATGGATACGCAGTATTTT. Protein product: CASSPGMDTQYF.